The following is a TCR beta chain sequence with its context. What it recognizes is unknown. Here immunoSEQ multiplex PCR was the method, and the copy in TCRdb shows in-frame clones only, minus some. This table has about 1.4 million clones, roughly 96% appearing once. Germline lookup yields CDR1 MDHEN and CDR2 SYDVKM. V gave up 6 bases and J gave up 6 bases, with 23 bases separating them. CDR3 size: 16 residues. These data come from a study of shared clonotypes between healthy human individuals. About the study: CD4 naive cells filled three plates per donor, CD4 memory three, CD8 naive two and CD8 memory one. Points from the study as a whole: The rarefaction results pointed to incomplete sorted-subset sequencing despite large depth.

Sequencing input: naive CD4+ T cells sorted from blood. Subset defined: CD45RA+ positively selected. This TCR was recovered from a man aged 30 to 39 in good health. This sequence joins TRBV28 and TRBJ1-2; the D gene is possibly TRBD1 (6 bases). CDR3 DNA: TGTGCCAGCAGCACTATTCTGGGGCTCGGGGGCCATGGCTACACCTTC. This codes for CASSTILGLGGHGYTF.